The following is a T cell receptor (beta chain) sequence with its context. Its antigen is unidentified. Generated by immunoSEQ multiplex PCR, the TCRdb table keeps only in-frame clones and is missing some. The table includes 11,000 to 15,000 clones, approximately 57% detected once. This record belongs to a study of CD4+ T cells in melanoma. Study-wide results and caveats: Neoantigen-specific CD4+ T cells in melanoma reportedly had diverse differentiation states.

Sequences were obtained from cells from a culture (not recorded whether cultured in vitro). The clonotype originates from a human donor with melanoma.

The CDR3 protein is CASSETGTAYEQFF. The CDR3 nucleotides read TGTGCCAGCAGTGAGACAGGGACGGCGTATGAGCAGTTCTTC. The chain is built from TRBV6-1 and TRBJ2-1, with 7 nucleotides matching TRBD1. Germline CDR1 is MNHNS and CDR2 is SASEGT. The CDR3 is 14 amino acids. The ends lost 3 bases at V and 8 bases at J; junction bases unmatched: 7.